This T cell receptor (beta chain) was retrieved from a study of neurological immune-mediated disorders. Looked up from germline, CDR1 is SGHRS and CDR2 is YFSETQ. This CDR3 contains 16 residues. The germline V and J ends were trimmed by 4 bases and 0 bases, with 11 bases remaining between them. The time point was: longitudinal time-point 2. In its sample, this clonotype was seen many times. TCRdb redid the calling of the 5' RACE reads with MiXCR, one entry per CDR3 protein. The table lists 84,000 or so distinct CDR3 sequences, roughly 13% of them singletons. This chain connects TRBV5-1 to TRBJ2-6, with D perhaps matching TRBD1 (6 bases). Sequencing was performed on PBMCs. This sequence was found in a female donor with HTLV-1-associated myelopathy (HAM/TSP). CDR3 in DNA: TGCGCCAGCAGCGAGGACAGCCCCTCTGGGGCCAACGTCCTGACTTTC. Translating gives CASSEDSPSGANVLTF.